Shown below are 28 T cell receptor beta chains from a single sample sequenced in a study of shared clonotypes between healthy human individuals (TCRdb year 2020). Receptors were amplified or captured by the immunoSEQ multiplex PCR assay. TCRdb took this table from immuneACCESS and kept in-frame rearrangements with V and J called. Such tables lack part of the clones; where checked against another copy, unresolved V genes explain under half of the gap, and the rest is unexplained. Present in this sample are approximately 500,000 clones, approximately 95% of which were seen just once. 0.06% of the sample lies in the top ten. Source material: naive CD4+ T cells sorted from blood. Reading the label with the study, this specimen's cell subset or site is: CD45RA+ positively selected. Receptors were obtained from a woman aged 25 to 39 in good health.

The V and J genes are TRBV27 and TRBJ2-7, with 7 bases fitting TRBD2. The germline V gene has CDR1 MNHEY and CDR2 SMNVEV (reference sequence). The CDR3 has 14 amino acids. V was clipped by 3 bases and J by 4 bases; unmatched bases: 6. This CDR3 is CASSLRELGYEQYF. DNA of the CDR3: TGTGCCAGCAGTTTGCGGGAGTTAGGTTACGAGCAGTACTTC.

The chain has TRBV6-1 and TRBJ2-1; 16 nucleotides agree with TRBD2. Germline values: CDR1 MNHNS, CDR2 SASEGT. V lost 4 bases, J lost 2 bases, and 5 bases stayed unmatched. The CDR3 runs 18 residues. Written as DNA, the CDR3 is TGTGCCAGCAGTGGCGGGACTAGCGGGAGGGCCCCCTACAATGAGCAGTTCTTC. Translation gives CASSGGTSGRAPYNEQFF.

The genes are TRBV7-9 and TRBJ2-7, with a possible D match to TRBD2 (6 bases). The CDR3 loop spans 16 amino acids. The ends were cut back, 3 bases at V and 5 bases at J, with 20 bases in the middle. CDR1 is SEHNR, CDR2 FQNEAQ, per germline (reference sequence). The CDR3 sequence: CASSFWRDSPANEQYF. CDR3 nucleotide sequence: TGTGCCAGCAGCTTTTGGAGGGACTCCCCTGCTAACGAGCAGTACTTC.

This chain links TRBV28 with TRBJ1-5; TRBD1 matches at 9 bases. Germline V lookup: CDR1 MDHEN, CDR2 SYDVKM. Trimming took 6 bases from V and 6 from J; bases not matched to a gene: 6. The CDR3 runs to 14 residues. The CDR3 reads CASRQQGAGQPQHF. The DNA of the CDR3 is TGTGCCAGCAGACAACAGGGGGCAGGTCAGCCCCAGCATTTT. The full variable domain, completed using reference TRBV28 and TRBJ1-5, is DVKVTQSSRYLVKRTGEKVFLECVQDMDHENMFWYRQDPGLGLRLIYFSYDVKMKEKGDIPEGYSVSREKKERFSLILESASTNQTSMYLCASRQQGAGQPQHFGDGTRLSIL.

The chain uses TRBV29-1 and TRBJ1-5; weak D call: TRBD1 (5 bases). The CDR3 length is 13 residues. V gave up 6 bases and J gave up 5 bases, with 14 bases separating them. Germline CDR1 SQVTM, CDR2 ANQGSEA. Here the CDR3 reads CSVGVGDYQPQHF. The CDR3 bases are TGCAGCGTGGGGGTGGGGGACTATCAGCCCCAGCATTTT.

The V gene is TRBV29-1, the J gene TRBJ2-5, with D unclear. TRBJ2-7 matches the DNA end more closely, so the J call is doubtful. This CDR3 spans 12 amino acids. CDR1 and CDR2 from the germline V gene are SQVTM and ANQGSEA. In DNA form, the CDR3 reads TGCAGCGCAAAAAGGGCAGAGTACGAGCAGTACTTC. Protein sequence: CSAKRAEYEQYF.

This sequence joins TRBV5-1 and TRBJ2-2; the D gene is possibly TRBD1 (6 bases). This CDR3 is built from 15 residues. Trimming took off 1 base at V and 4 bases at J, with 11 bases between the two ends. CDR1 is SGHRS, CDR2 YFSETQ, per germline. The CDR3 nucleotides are TGCGCCAGCAGCTTGACAGGGCTCGGCACCGGGGAGCTGTTTTTT. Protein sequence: CASSLTGLGTGELFF.

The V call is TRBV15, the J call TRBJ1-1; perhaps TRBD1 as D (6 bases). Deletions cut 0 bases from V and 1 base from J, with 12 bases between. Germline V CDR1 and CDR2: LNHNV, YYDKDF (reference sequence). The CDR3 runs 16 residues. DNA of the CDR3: TGTGCCACCAGCAGAGATATGACAGGTTCGAACACTGAAGCTTTCTTT. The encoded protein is CATSRDMTGSNTEAFF.

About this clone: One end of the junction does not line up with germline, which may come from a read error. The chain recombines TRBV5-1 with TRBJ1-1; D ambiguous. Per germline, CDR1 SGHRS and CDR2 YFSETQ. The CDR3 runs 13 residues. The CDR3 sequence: CPSSRNWEDEAFF. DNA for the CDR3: TGCCCCAGCAGCCGAAATTGGGAGGATGAAGCTTTCTTT.

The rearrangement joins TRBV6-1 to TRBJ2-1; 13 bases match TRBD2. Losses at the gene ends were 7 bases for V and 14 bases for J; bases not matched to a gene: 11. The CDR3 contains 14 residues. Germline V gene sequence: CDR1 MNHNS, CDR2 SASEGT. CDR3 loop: CASNQQTSGRAEFF. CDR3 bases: TGTGCCAGCAACCAACAAACTAGCGGGAGGGCCGAGTTCTTC.

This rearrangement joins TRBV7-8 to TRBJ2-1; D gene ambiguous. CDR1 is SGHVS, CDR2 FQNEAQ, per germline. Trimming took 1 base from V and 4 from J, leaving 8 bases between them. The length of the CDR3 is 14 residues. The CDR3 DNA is TGTGCCAGCAGCTTAGTTATGATTTACAATGAGCAGTTCTTC. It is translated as CASSLVMIYNEQFF.

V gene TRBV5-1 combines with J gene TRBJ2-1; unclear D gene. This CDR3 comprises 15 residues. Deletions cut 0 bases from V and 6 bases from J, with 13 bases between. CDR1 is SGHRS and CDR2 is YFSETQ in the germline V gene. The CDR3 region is CASSLGGESFNEQFF. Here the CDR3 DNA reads TGCGCCAGCAGCTTGGGGGGTGAGAGTTTCAATGAGCAGTTCTTC.

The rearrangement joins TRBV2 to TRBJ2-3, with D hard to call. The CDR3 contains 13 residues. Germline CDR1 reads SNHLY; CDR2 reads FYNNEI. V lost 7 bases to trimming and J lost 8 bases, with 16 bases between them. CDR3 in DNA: TGTGCCAGCATCTCAACCGTCAGGAGTACGCAGTATTTT. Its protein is CASISTVRSTQYF.

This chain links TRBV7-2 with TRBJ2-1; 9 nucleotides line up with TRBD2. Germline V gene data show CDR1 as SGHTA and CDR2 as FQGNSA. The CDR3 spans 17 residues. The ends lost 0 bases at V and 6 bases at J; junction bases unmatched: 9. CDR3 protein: CASSLALTSGPSNEQFF. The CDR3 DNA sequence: TGTGCCAGCAGCTTAGCTTTGACTAGCGGCCCCTCCAATGAGCAGTTCTTC.

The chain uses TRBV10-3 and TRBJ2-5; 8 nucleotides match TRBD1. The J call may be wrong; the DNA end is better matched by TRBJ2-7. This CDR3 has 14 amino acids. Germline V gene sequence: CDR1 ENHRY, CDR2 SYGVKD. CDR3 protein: CAISGRTGTYEQYF. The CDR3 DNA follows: TGTGCCATCAGCGGAAGGACAGGGACCTACGAGCAGTACTTC.

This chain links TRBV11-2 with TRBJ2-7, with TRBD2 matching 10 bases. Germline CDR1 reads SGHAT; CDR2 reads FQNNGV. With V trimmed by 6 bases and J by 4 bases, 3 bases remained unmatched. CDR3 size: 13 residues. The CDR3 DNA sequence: TGTGCCAGCAGATGGACTAGCGGATACGAGCAGTACTTC. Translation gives CASRWTSGYEQYF. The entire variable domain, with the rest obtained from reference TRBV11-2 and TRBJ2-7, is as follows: EAGVAQSPRYKIIEKRQSVAFWCNPISGHATLYWYQQILGQGPKLLIQFQNNGVVDDSQLPKDRFSAERLKGVDSTLKIQPAKLEDSAVYLCASRWTSGYEQYFGPGTRLTVT.

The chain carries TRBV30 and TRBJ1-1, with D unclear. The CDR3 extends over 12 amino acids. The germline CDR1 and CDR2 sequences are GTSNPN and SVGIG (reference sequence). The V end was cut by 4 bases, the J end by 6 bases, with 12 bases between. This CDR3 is CAWMRDEAEAFF. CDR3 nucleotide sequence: TGTGCCTGGATGCGAGATGAGGCTGAAGCTTTCTTT. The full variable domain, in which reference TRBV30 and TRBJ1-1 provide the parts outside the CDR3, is SQTIHQWPATLVQPVGSPLSLECTVEGTSNPNLYWYRQAAGRGLQLLFYSVGIGQISSEVPQNLSASRPQDRQFILSSKKLLLSDSGFYLCAWMRDEAEAFFGQGTRLTVV.

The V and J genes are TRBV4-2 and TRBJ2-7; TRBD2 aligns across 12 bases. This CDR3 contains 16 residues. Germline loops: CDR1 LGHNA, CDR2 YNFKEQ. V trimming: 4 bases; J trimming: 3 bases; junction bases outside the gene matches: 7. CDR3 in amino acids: CASSRLAGAPDYEQYF. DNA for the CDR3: TGTGCCAGCAGCCGACTAGCGGGAGCGCCCGACTACGAGCAGTACTTC.

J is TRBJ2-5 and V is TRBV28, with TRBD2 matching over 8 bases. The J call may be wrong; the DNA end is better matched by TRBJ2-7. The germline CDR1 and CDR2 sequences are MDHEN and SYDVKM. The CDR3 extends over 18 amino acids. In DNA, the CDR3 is TGTGCCAGCACCTTAGGGGGACTAGGGCGAACCTACTCCTACGAGCAGTACTTC. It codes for CASTLGGLGRTYSYEQYF.

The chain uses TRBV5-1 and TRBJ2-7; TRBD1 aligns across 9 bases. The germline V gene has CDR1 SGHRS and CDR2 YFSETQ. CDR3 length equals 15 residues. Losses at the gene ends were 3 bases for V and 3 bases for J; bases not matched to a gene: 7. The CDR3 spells CASSSGTGSDYEQYF. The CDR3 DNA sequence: TGCGCCAGCAGCTCCGGGACAGGGTCTGACTACGAGCAGTACTTC.

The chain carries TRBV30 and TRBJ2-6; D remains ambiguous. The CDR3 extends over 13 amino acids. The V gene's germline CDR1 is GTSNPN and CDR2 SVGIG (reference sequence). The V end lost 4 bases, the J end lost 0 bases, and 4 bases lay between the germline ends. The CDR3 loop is CAWTISGANVLTF. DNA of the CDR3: TGTGCCTGGACCATCTCTGGGGCCAACGTCCTGACTTTC.

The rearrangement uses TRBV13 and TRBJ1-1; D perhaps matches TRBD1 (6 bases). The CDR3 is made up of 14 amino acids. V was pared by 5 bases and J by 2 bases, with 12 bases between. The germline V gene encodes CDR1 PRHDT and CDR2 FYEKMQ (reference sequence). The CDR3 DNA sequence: TGTGCCAGCAGCCCCCGCGGGGGCAACACTGAAGCTTTCTTT. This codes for CASSPRGGNTEAFF.

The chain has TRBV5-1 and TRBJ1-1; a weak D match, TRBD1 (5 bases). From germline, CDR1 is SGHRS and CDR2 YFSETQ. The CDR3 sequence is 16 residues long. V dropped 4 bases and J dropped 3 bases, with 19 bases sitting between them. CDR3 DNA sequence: TGCGCCAGCAGCCTCACCGGGGCCGAGGGCGACACTGAAGCTTTCTTT. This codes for CASSLTGAEGDTEAFF.

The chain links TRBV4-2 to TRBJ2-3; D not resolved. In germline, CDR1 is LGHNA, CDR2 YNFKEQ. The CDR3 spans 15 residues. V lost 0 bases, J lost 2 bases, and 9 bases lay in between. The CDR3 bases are TGTGCCAGCAGCCAAGACCCATCGGCCACAGATACGCAGTATTTT. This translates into CASSQDPSATDTQYF.

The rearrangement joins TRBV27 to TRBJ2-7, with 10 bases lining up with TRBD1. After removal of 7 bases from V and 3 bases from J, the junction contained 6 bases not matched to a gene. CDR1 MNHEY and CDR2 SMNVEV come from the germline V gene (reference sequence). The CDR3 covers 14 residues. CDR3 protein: CASTMTGGGYEQYF. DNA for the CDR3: TGTGCCAGCACCATGACAGGGGGCGGCTACGAGCAGTACTTC.

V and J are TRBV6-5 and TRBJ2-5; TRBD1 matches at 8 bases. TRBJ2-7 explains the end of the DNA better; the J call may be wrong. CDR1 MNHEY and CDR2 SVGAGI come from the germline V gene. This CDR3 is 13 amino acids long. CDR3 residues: CASGRDRSYEQYF. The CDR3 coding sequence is TGTGCCAGCGGCCGGGACAGGTCCTACGAGCAGTACTTC.

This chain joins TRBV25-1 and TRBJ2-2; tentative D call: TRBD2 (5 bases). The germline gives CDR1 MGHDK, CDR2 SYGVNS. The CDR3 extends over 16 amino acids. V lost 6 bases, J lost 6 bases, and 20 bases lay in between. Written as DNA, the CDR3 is TGTGCCAGCAGCTTCGGCAGCTATCGGGGTCCCGGGGAGCTGTTTTTT. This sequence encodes CASSFGSYRGPGELFF.

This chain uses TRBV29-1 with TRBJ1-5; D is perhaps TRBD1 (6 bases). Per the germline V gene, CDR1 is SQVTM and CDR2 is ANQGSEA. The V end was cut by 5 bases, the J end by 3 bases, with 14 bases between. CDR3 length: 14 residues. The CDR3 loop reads CSVSGGPNNQPQHF. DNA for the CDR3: TGCAGCGTTTCTGGGGGGCCAAACAATCAGCCCCAGCATTTT.